The sequence of this T cell receptor (beta chain) was determined in a study of T cells after yellow fever vaccination. Synthesis of TCR cDNA relied on 5'RACE template switching, which attached a universal primer site and UMIs. TCRdb processed the 5' RACE reads anew with MiXCR; each CDR3 protein has one entry. The data contain a few hundred thousand distinct CDR3 sequences, 3% to 4.5% of them singletons. Germline lookup yields CDR1 LGHNA and CDR2 YSLEER. V shed 4 bases and J 2 bases; nucleotides not matched to a gene: 11. The CDR3 runs to 16 residues. This sequence joins TRBV4-3 and TRBJ2-7; the match to TRBD1 covers 7 bases. This TCR derives from a man between 18 and 29 years old who received the YFV17D yellow fever vaccine. Sequenced material: PBMCs, taken on the day of the yellow fever booster vaccination. CDR3: CASSPLPQGETYEQYF. The DNA for the CDR3 is TGCGCCAGCAGCCCCCTCCCGCAGGGGGAGACCTACGAGCAGTACTTC.